This passage covers 14 T cell receptor beta chains from one sample sequenced in a study of shared clonotypes between healthy human individuals. The assay was immunoSEQ multiplex PCR, and TCRdb's table has in-frame clones only and misses some. The repertoire holds millions of clones, around nine tenths seen once, with roughly 0.14% in the top ten. The sequenced sample was naive CD4+ T cells sorted from blood. The subset here: CD45RA+ positively selected. Every receptor here comes from a man aged 18 to 35 in good health.

The V and J genes are TRBV5-6 and TRBJ2-6, with no clear D. Germline assignment: CDR1 SGHDT and CDR2 YYEEEE. V lost 2 bases, J lost 3 bases, and 12 bases lay in between. The CDR3 totals 16 residues. The CDR3 DNA sequence: TGTGCCAGCAGCTTTGGATTTAGGGATGGGGCCAACGTCCTGACTTTC. As protein: CASSFGFRDGANVLTF.

As to this clone: Germline is not matched at one junction end, which may reflect a read error. At the DNA level, this CDR3 is encoded by other sequences in the same sample as well. V and J are TRBV7-7 and TRBJ2-2, with a tentative D call TRBD2 (5 bases). Germline V gene data show CDR1 as SSHAT and CDR2 as FNYEAQ (reference sequence). CDR3 size: 15 residues. CDR3 DNA: TGTGCTAGCAGCTTAGCCGGGGTGGGCACCGGGGAGCTGTTTTTT. It specifies CASSLAGVGTGELFF. Looking up the rest from reference TRBV7-7 and TRBJ2-2 gives the full variable domain: GAGVSQSPRYKVTKRGQDVTLRCDPISSHATLYWYQQALGQGPEFLTYFNYEAQPDKSGLPSDRFSAERPEGSISTLTIQRTEQRDSAMYRCASSLAGVGTGELFFGEGSRLTVL.

On this clone: Additional DNA sequences in this sample encode the identical CDR3. The rearrangement uses TRBV10-3 and TRBJ1-1; D gene ambiguous. The V end lost 5 bases, the J end lost 1 base, and 5 bases lay between the germline ends. Germline V gives CDR1 ENHRY, CDR2 SYGVKD. This CDR3 is 12 amino acids long. CDR3 amino acids: CAISRGNTEAFF. The CDR3, as DNA: TGTGCCATCAGTCGGGGGAACACTGAAGCTTTCTTT.

The CDR3 sequence is CASSEATGAGGDTQYF. The CDR3 DNA reads TGCGCCAGCAGTGAGGCTACAGGCGCTGGGGGAGATACGCAGTATTTT. The chain joins TRBV10-1 to TRBJ2-3, with D possibly being TRBD1 or TRBD2 (5 bases each). CDR3 size: 16 residues. The V and J ends lost 2 bases and 5 bases respectively, with 17 bases between them. Germline lookup yields CDR1 WNHNN and CDR2 SYGVQD (reference sequence).

This clone was recorded only once. The chain uses TRBV7-9 and TRBJ2-7, with D perhaps matching TRBD1 or TRBD2 (6 bases each). V was pared by 1 base and J by 4 bases, with 11 bases between. The CDR3 covers 14 residues. Germline V CDR1 and CDR2: SEHNR, FQNEAQ (reference sequence). Written as DNA, the CDR3 is TGTGCCAGCAGCTTAGGGGGGGCCGTGTACGAGCAGTACTTC. Translation: CASSLGGAVYEQYF.

V is TRBV20-1 and J is TRBJ1-6, with D possibly TRBD1 on 5 matching bases. Trimming took 6 bases from V and 7 from J, leaving 7 bases between them. The germline V gene encodes CDR1 DFQATT and CDR2 SNEGSKA (reference sequence). CDR3 length equals 11 residues. CDR3 DNA: TGCAGTGCCGGGGCAAATTCACCCCTCCACTTT. It codes for CSAGANSPLHF.

The chain links TRBV5-3 to TRBJ2-7; D remains ambiguous. TRBV5-3 belongs to the ORF category, with a function that is uncertain. V gave up 1 base and J gave up 0 bases, with 11 bases separating them. The CDR3 is 15 amino acids. CDR3 coding DNA: TGTGCCAGAAGCTTGATGCGAATGAGCTCCTACGAGCAGTACTTC. Protein product: CARSLMRMSSYEQYF.

The CDR3 sequence is CASSQGPRGYNEQFF. CDR3 sequence (DNA): TGTGCCAGCAGCCAAGGTCCTAGGGGATACAATGAGCAGTTCTTC. The rearrangement joins TRBV7-2 to TRBJ2-1; D is possibly TRBD1 (5 bases). With 5 bases removed from V and 4 bases from J, the gap between germline ends came to 15 bases. CDR3 length: 15 residues. Germline CDR1 SGHTA, CDR2 FQGNSA.

J is TRBJ2-1 and V is TRBV6-5; 13 positions match TRBD2. This CDR3 contains 15 residues. Germline CDR1 is MNHEY and CDR2 is SVGAGI. The junction had 7 bases not matched to a gene; V was cut back by 4 bases and J by 10 bases. The CDR3 sequence is CASSWGLAGSGEQFF. CDR3 nucleotides: TGTGCCAGCAGTTGGGGACTAGCGGGAAGTGGCGAGCAGTTCTTC.

The V gene is TRBV6-5, the J gene TRBJ2-7; D may be TRBD1 (5 bases). Per the germline V gene, CDR1 is MNHEY and CDR2 is SVGAGI. Trimming took 6 bases from V and 4 from J, leaving 13 bases between them. This CDR3 contains 13 residues. DNA of the CDR3: TGTGCCAGCAGGGCAGGGCAACCTTACGAGCAGTACTTC. Its translation is CASRAGQPYEQYF.

J is TRBJ1-1 and V is TRBV4-1; D is uncertain. Germline V gene data show CDR1 as MGHRA and CDR2 as YSYEKL. The germline V and J ends were trimmed by 0 bases and 7 bases, with 12 bases remaining between them. CDR3 size: 14 residues. The CDR3 sequence: CASSQELVVGEAFF. The CDR3 coding sequence is TGCGCCAGCAGCCAAGAGTTAGTAGTCGGTGAAGCTTTCTTT.

The chain links TRBV14 to TRBJ2-5; 15 positions match TRBD2. V shed 2 bases and J 0 bases; nucleotides not matched to a gene: 7. Germline values: CDR1 SGHDN, CDR2 FVKESK. The CDR3 loop spans 19 amino acids. The CDR3 DNA reads TGTGCCAGCAGCCAACCGGGACTAGCGGGGGGAACGTACCAAGAGACCCAGTACTTC. Translation: CASSQPGLAGGTYQETQYF.

The V call is TRBV5-1, the J call TRBJ1-6; D is perhaps TRBD1 (6 bases). The CDR3 contains 16 residues. The V gene's germline CDR1 is SGHRS and CDR2 YFSETQ. V was trimmed by 4 bases and J by 6 bases, leaving 17 bases between them. CDR3 loop: CASSVAGVLVNSPLHF. For the CDR3, the DNA is TGCGCCAGCAGCGTGGCAGGGGTTTTGGTTAATTCACCCCTCCACTTT.

V is TRBV6-5 and J is TRBJ2-1, with D perhaps TRBD1 or TRBD2 (5 bases each). CDR1 is MNHEY, CDR2 SVGAGI, per germline. This CDR3 has 13 amino acids. V gave up 6 bases and J gave up 7 bases, with 13 bases separating them. CDR3 bases: TGTGCCAGCAGAGAGAGTGGGGGAAATGAGCAGTTCTTC. Amino acids: CASRESGGNEQFF.